This T cell receptor beta chain was sequenced in a study of breast tumors, draining lymph nodes, adjacent tissues. Turning to this clonotype: The antigen remains unidentified.

J lost 4 bases, V lost 5 bases, and 14 bases had no gene match. The CDR3 runs to 17 residues. Germline V lookup: CDR1 SGHNT, CDR2 YENEEA. TCRdb re-derived calls from the multiplex PCR reads in MiXCR, one entry per CDR3 protein. Of about 140,000 distinct CDR3 sequences listed, under 25% are singletons. Overall study results and limits: That most tumor T cells come from lymph nodes remained unproven. Tumor TCR diversity was below lymph nodes but above nontumor tissue. Compared with basal-like, luminal-like tumors shared significantly more repertoire with nontumor tissue.

The lymph nodes were axillary draining lymph nodes from breast cancer patients. The sequenced sample consisted of axillary lymph node tissue. The chain combines TRBV11-3 with TRBJ2-1; TRBD2 matches at 7 bases. The clonotype was recovered from a female donor with breast cancer. Some clones in this sample may be carry-over from other donors' samples. The DNA of the CDR3 is TGTGCCAGCAGCCATCCGGCCTCGGGGGGATTTTACAATGAGCAGTTCTTC. It is translated as CASSHPASGGFYNEQFF. Based on the CDR3 plus reference TRBV11-3 and TRBJ2-1, the full variable domain is EAGVVQSPRYKIIEKKQPVAFWCNPISGHNTLYWYLQNLGQGPELLIRYENEEAVDDSQLPKDRFSAERLKGVDSTLKIQPAELGDSAVYLCASSHPASGGFYNEQFFGPGTRLTVL.